Detailed here is one T cell receptor beta chain. The CDR3 extends over 12 amino acids. Trimming took off 1 base at V and 7 bases at J, with 8 bases between the two ends. CDR1 WSHSY and CDR2 SAAADI come from the germline V gene. TCRdb re-called the 5' RACE reads with MiXCR, one entry per CDR3 protein. Among roughly 40,000 distinct CDR3 sequences, approximately 20% were seen once, and the ten largest hold 2.8%. Sequencing was performed on naive CD4+ T cells sorted from a lymph node. Subset defined: naive CD4+ T cells, CD4+CD45RA+CD25-. The TCR was taken from a female donor with breast cancer. The chain carries TRBV10-2 and TRBJ2-7; D unclear. CDR3 in amino acids: CASSEFRQEQYF. The CDR3 region has the DNA TGCGCCAGCAGTGAGTTTCGGCAGGAGCAGTACTTC.